The sequence of this T cell receptor beta chain was determined in a study of neurological immune-mediated disorders. V lost 0 bases and J lost 8, with 8 bases in between. Germline CDR1 is DFQATT and CDR2 is SNEGSKA (reference sequence). This CDR3 contains 12 residues. TCRdb reanalysed the 5' RACE reads using MiXCR and keeps one entry per CDR3 protein. In the table there are around 64,000 distinct CDR3 sequences, 3% to 4% of which are singletons. This clonotype has more than one count but fewer than ten. This clonotype was obtained from a woman between 50 and 59 years old with multiple sclerosis. The rearrangement joins TRBV20-1 to TRBJ2-4; D gene unclear. Material: PBMCs. The chain's CDR3 is CSARDLVDIQYF. The CDR3 region has the DNA TGCAGTGCTAGAGATCTGGTGGACATTCAGTACTTC.